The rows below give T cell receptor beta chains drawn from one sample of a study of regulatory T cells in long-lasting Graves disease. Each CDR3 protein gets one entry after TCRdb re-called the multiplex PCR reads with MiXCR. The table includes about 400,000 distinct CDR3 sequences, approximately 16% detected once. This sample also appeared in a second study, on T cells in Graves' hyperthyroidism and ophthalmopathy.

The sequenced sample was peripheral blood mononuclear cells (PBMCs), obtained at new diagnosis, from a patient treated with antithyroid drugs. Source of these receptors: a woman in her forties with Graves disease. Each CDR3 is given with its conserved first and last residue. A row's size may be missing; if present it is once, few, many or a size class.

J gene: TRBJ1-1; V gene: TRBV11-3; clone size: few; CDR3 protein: CASSRGKNTEAFF
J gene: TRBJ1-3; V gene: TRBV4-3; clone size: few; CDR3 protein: CASSQDGTRATGNTIYF
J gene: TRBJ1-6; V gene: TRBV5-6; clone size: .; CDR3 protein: CASSLGGVSSYNSPLHF
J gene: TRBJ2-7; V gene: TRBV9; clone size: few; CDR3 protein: CASSVVYEQYF
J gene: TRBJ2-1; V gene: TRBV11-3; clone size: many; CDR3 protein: CASQPPGARYMGNEQFF
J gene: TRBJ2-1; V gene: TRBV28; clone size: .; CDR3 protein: CASSLGSSGYNEQFF
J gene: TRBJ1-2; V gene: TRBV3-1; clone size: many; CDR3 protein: CASTQRGRDGYTF
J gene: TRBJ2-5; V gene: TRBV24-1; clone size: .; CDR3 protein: CATGQETQYF
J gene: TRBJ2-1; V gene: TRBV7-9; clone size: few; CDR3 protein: CASSPGRLAGGIVEQFF
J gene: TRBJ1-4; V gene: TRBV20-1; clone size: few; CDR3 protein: CSASNREEKLFF